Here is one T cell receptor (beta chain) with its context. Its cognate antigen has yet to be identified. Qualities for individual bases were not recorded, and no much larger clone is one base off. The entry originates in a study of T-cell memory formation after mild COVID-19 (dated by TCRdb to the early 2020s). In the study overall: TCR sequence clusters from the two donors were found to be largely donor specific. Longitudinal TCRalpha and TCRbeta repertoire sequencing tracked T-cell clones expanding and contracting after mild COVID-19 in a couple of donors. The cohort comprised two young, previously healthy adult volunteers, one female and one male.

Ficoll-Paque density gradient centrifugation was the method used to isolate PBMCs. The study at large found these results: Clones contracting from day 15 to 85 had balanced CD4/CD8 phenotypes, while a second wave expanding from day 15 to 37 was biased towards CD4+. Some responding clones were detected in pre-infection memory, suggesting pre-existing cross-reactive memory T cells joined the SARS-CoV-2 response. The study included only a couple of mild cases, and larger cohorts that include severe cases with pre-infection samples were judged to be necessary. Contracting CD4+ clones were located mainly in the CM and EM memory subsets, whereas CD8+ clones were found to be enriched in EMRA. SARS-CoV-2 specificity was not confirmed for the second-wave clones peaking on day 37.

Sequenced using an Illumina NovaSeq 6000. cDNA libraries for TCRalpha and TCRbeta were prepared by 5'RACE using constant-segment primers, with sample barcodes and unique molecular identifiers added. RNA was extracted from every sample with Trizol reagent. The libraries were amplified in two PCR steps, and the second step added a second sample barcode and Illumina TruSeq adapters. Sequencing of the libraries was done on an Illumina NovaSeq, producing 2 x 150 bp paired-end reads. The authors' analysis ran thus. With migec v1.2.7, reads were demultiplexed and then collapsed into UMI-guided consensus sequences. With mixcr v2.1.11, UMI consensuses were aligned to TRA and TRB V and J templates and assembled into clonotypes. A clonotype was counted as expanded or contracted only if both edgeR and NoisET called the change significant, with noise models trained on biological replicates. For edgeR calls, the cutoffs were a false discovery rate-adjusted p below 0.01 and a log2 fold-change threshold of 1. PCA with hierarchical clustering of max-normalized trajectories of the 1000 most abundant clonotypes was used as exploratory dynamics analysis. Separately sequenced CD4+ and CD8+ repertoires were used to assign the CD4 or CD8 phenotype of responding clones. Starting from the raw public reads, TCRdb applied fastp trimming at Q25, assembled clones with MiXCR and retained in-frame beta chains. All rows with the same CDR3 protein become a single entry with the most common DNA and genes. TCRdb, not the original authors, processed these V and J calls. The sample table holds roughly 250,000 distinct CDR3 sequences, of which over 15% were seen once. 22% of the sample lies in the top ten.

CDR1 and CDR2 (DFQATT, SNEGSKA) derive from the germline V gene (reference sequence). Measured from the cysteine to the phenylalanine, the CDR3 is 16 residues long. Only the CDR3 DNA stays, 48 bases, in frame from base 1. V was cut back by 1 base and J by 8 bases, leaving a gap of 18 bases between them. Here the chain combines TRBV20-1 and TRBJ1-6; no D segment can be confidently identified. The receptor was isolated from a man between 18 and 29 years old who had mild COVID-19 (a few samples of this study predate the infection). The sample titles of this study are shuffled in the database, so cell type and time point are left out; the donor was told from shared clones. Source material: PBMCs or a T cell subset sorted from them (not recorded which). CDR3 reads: CSARGIQQVEDSPLHF. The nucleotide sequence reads TGCAGTGCTAGAGGGATCCAACAAGTCGAGGATTCACCCCTCCACTTT.